Listed here are 8 T cell receptor beta chains from one sample, sequenced in a study of naive and memory T cell subsets. Both TRBC1 and TRBC2 were covered by a beta constant-region primer of two equimolar oligonucleotides. One entry per CDR3 protein, called by TCRdb with MiXCR from the UMI-ligation and nested PCR reads. The sample carries 120,000 to 150,000 distinct CDR3 sequences, over 15% recorded once. Sequenced material: naive CD4+ T cells from blood. The origin of the receptors is a human donor in good health.

J is TRBJ2-2 and V is TRBV11-2; D may be TRBD2 (6 bases). V gave up 1 base and J gave up 2 bases, with 14 bases separating them. This CDR3 region has 17 residues. Per the germline V gene, CDR1 is SGHAT and CDR2 is FQNNGV. CDR3 amino acids: CASSLGTTYLNTGELFF. As DNA, the CDR3 is TGTGCCAGCAGCTTAGGGACTACTTATCTAAACACCGGGGAGCTGTTTTTT.

This clonotype appeared a few times. V and J are TRBV6-5 and TRBJ2-7; D remains unclear. The CDR3 consists of 13 residues. The germline CDR1 and CDR2 sequences are MNHEY and SVGAGI. Trimming cost V 6 bases and J 2 bases, with 11 bases left between them. CDR3 amino acids: CASSPAGPYEQYF. Here the CDR3 DNA reads TGTGCCAGCAGCCCGGCCGGACCCTACGAGCAGTACTTC.

This clonotype was detected ten times or more. The chain is built from TRBV4-1 and TRBJ2-7, with 7 positions matching TRBD1. Germline values: CDR1 MGHRA, CDR2 YSYEKL. After removal of 6 bases from V and 3 bases from J, the junction contained 5 bases not matched to a gene. The CDR3 covers 13 residues. In nucleotides, the CDR3 is TGCGCCAGCAGTCGGGACAGATTCTACGAGCAGTACTTC. Its protein is CASSRDRFYEQYF.

The J gene is TRBJ2-3, the V gene TRBV28; D might be TRBD2 (6 bases). With 0 bases removed from V and 2 bases from J, the gap between germline ends came to 9 bases. The CDR3 contains 15 residues. The germline CDR1 and CDR2 sequences are MDHEN and SYDVKM. The CDR3 protein is CASSLWAGNTDTQYF. In nucleotides, the CDR3 is TGTGCCAGCAGTTTATGGGCGGGAAACACAGATACGCAGTATTTT.

The chain recombines TRBV5-1 with TRBJ1-2; 7 nucleotides match TRBD1. The CDR3 has 14 residues. Germline CDR1 SGHRS, CDR2 YFSETQ. V lost 4 bases, J lost 7 bases, and 10 bases stayed unmatched. The CDR3 protein is CASSTAGTAGGYTF. The CDR3 region has the DNA TGCGCCAGCAGCACGGCCGGGACAGCGGGTGGCTACACCTTC.

The rearrangement links TRBV20-1 to TRBJ2-5; D is possibly TRBD1 or TRBD2 (6 bases each). Germline loops: CDR1 DFQATT, CDR2 SNEGSKA (reference sequence). The CDR3 has 16 amino acids. V was cut by 1 base and J by 5 bases, with 20 bases left in between. This CDR3 reads CSARGGGAGEGETQYF. The CDR3 nucleotides read TGCAGTGCTAGAGGGGGCGGGGCAGGGGAAGGGGAGACCCAGTACTTC.

This chain connects TRBV28 to TRBJ2-5, with 9 bases lining up with TRBD1. V was pared by 4 bases and J by 3 bases, with 6 bases of the junction left unmatched. Germline CDR1 and CDR2: MDHEN and SYDVKM. The CDR3 runs to 15 residues. CDR3 protein: CASSSPGQGEETQYF. In DNA form, the CDR3 reads TGTGCCAGCAGTTCGCCGGGACAGGGAGAAGAGACCCAGTACTTC.

This clonotype was counted a few times. This chain joins TRBV4-1 and TRBJ2-4; D perhaps matches TRBD2 (6 bases). Germline V lookup: CDR1 MGHRA, CDR2 YSYEKL. The ends were cut back, 0 bases at V and 0 bases at J, with 9 bases in the middle. This CDR3 contains 16 residues. CDR3 coding DNA: TGCGCCAGCAGCCAAGATTACGGGGGAGCCAAAAACATTCAGTACTTC. It translates to CASSQDYGGAKNIQYF.